The clone carrying this TCR beta chain was seen at least ten times. Its cognate antigen is unknown. A library of TCRbeta sequences, prepared with unique molecular identifiers, was generated. One entry per CDR3 protein, called by TCRdb with MiXCR from the PCR reads. The profile covers approximately 630,000 distinct CDR3 sequences, with over 10% appearing a single time and roughly 0.84% taken by the ten largest. These data originate in a study of T-cell reconstitution after alpha-beta-depleted transplantation in children. Study observations and caveats: Some patients showed high day-60 TCRbeta diversity, which derived from surviving recipient T cells and thymic progenitors.

Germline V gives CDR1 SGHVS, CDR2 FQNEAQ. V gave up 4 bases and J gave up 5 bases; unmatched junction bases: 8. The CDR3 totals 16 residues. The chain joins TRBV7-8 to TRBJ2-1; TRBD1 matches 10 bases. The TCR was taken from a girl aged 2-10 years with congenital amegakaryocytic thrombocytopenia, due to receive a stem cell transplant. The sample was PBMCs, taken before TCRalphabeta/CD19-depleted stem cell transplant. The CDR3 is CASSYSGTGADNEQFF. The CDR3 DNA reads as TGTGCCAGCAGCTATTCCGGGACAGGGGCCGACAATGAGCAGTTCTTC. Using reference TRBV7-8 and TRBJ2-1 for the parts outside the CDR3, the full variable domain is GAGVSQSPRYKVAKRGQDVALRCDPISGHVSLFWYQQALGQGPEFLTYFQNEAQLDKSGLPSDRFFAERPEGSVSTLKIQRTQQEDSAVYLCASSYSGTGADNEQFFGPGTRLTVL.